Shown below are 23 T cell receptor beta chains from a single sample sequenced in a study of human CD4 T cells and Enterobacteriaceae. TCRdb's table, derived via immunoSEQ multiplex PCR, lists solely in-frame clones and lacks some. The sample holds some 29,000 clones, 70% to 85% seen once. All CD4+ cells other than CD45RA+CCR7+CD95- naive cells were sorted as memory, over 98% pure. The sequencing sample was made of memory CD4+ T cells from blood. The receptors derive from a human donor in good health.

The J gene is TRBJ2-2, the V gene TRBV10-1; TRBD2 matches 12 bases. Germline loops: CDR1 WNHNN, CDR2 SYGVQD (reference sequence). The CDR3 has 16 amino acids. J lost 0 bases, V lost 8 bases, and 4 bases had no gene match. CDR3 in DNA: TGCGCCAGCTCGACTAGCGGGGGAGCGAACACCGGGGAGCTGTTTTTT. It yields the protein CASSTSGGANTGELFF.

The chain carries TRBV11-1 and TRBJ2-3, with 8 bases fitting TRBD2. The V and J ends lost 2 bases and 6 bases, in that order; junction bases with no gene match: 7. The CDR3 is made up of 15 amino acids. CDR1 SGHAT and CDR2 FQDESV come from the germline V gene (reference sequence). DNA for the CDR3: TGTGCCAGCAGCTTACTAGCGGGCCACGGGGATACGCAGTATTTT. Translating gives CASSLLAGHGDTQYF.

A remark on this clone: The germline gene is not matched at one end of the junction; a read error may be the cause. The V gene is TRBV9, the J gene TRBJ2-7; perhaps TRBD1 as D (6 bases). In germline, CDR1 is SGDLS, CDR2 YYNGEE. The CDR3 has 16 residues. The DNA of the CDR3 is TGTGCCAGCAGTCCCGAACCTCAGGGGCGCCCCTACCAGCAGTACTTC. Protein product: CASSPEPQGRPYQQYF.

The rearrangement joins TRBV5-4 to TRBJ1-1; no clear D gene. V shed 1 base and J shed 0 bases, with 7 bases lying between them. The CDR3 is 14 amino acids. Germline V CDR1 and CDR2: SGHNT, YYREEE (reference sequence). CDR3 bases: TGTGCCAGCAGCTTGACCCAGATGAACACTGAAGCTTTCTTT. Its protein is CASSLTQMNTEAFF.

The CDR3 reads CASSMTRVGMDTQYF. The CDR3 nucleotides read TGTGCCAGCAGCATGACTAGGGTTGGAATGGATACGCAGTATTTT. This chain connects TRBV11-2 to TRBJ2-3; D may be TRBD2 (6 bases). Germline V gives CDR1 SGHAT, CDR2 FQNNGV. The CDR3 covers 15 residues. V dropped 5 bases and J dropped 6 bases, with 18 bases sitting between them.

V usage is TRBV6-1 and J usage is TRBJ1-6; D call uncertain. CDR1 and CDR2 from the germline V gene are MNHNS and SASEGT. The CDR3 has 15 residues. Between the trimmed V and J ends, which lost 11 bases and 0 bases, there was a span of 14 bases. CDR3 DNA sequence: TGTGCCTTGACACCTTTTCGCTCCTATAATTCACCCCTCCACTTT. Residues: CALTPFRSYNSPLHF.

The V and J genes are TRBV2 and TRBJ1-5; 9 bases are a match to TRBD1. The length of the CDR3 is 15 residues. CDR1 SNHLY and CDR2 FYNNEI come from the germline V gene. The J segment lost 6 bases and the V segment lost 1 base, leaving 4 bases of the junction unmatched. CDR3 sequence: CASSEVTGGLQPQHF. The CDR3 DNA reads as TGTGCCAGCAGTGAAGTTACAGGGGGCCTTCAGCCCCAGCATTTT.

In its sample, this clone was seen once. The chain has TRBV10-3 and TRBJ2-1; D is possibly TRBD2 (5 bases). The germline V and J ends were trimmed by 3 bases and 5 bases, with 23 bases remaining between them. Germline-derived CDR1 and CDR2 are ENHRY and SYGVKD. This CDR3 is built from 18 residues. CDR3 DNA sequence: TGTGCCATCAGTGACGCAAGAATAAGAGGGCGAGTCGACAATGAGCAGTTCTTC. Its translation: CAISDARIRGRVDNEQFF.

The chain is built from TRBV5-1 and TRBJ2-1, with TRBD2 matching over 15 bases. CDR3 length: 18 amino acids. The V segment lost 4 bases and the J segment 6 bases; nucleotides outside the gene matches: 11. CDR1 is SGHRS, CDR2 YFSETQ, per germline. CDR3 region: CASSRTSGRAGDGNEQFF. The CDR3 nucleotides are TGCGCCAGCAGCAGGACTAGCGGGAGGGCTGGGGACGGCAATGAGCAGTTCTTC.

This clone came up once. This chain joins TRBV2 and TRBJ2-2; 7 bases match TRBD1. V shed 6 bases and J 5 bases; nucleotides not matched to a gene: 6. The CDR3 is 14 amino acids. The germline CDR1 and CDR2 sequences are SNHLY and FYNNEI. This chain's CDR3 is CASRTGTATGELFF. The CDR3 coding sequence is TGTGCCAGCAGGACCGGGACAGCAACCGGGGAGCTGTTTTTT.

The rearrangement links TRBV5-4 to TRBJ2-7; 8 bases are a match to TRBD1. The CDR3 is 15 amino acids. In germline, CDR1 is SGHNT, CDR2 YYREEE (reference sequence). V lost 4 bases, J lost 2 bases, and 8 bases stayed unmatched. The CDR3 nucleotides are TGTGCCAGCAGCGGGGGGCAGGGGGCGGCCTACGAGCAGTACTTC. Encoded protein: CASSGGQGAAYEQYF.

The V call is TRBV5-4, the J call TRBJ2-7; 9 bases map to TRBD2. With 0 bases clipped from V and 3 bases from J, the junction kept 7 bases outside the gene matches. Germline V CDR1 and CDR2: SGHNT, YYREEE (reference sequence). The CDR3 runs 16 residues. The CDR3 coding sequence is TGTGCCAGCAGCTTGGAACAGACTAGCGGAATCTACGAGCAGTACTTC. Translated, it gives CASSLEQTSGIYEQYF.

In its sample, this clone was seen once. The gene calls are TRBV15 and TRBJ2-2; D call uncertain. Germline V lookup: CDR1 LNHNV, CDR2 YYDKDF (reference sequence). The CDR3 covers 13 residues. Trimming left V 4 bases short and J 4 bases short, with 7 bases between. CDR3 residues: CATSTGVTGELFF. CDR3 coding DNA: TGTGCCACCAGCACCGGAGTCACCGGGGAGCTGTTTTTT.

The rearrangement links TRBV4-2 to TRBJ2-7; TRBD2 matches 12 bases. Germline V gene sequence: CDR1 LGHNA, CDR2 YNFKEQ. This CDR3 region has 14 residues. Germline trimming cut 5 bases from V and 6 bases from J; bases unmatched to any gene: 5. The CDR3 spells CASSKRLAGAEQYF. The CDR3 DNA reads as TGTGCCAGCAGCAAGCGACTAGCGGGAGCCGAGCAGTACTTC.

This sequence joins TRBV7-2 and TRBJ2-7; D is ambiguous. This CDR3 is built from 13 residues. Germline V CDR1 and CDR2: SGHTA, FQGNSA. Trimming stripped 6 bases from V and 0 bases from J, with 9 bases between. The chain's CDR3 is CASRVAVSYEQYF. Here the CDR3 DNA reads TGTGCCAGCAGGGTGGCGGTCTCCTACGAGCAGTACTTC.

The chain links TRBV27 to TRBJ2-5; 11 bases map to TRBD2. Germline lookup yields CDR1 MNHEY and CDR2 SMNVEV (reference sequence). This CDR3 spans 13 amino acids. The V and J ends lost 6 bases and 4 bases, in that order; junction bases with no gene match: 1. CDR3 in DNA: TGTGCCAGCAGGACTAGCGGGATAGAGACCCAGTACTTC. This encodes CASRTSGIETQYF.

In its sample, this clone was seen once. The V call is TRBV5-4, the J call TRBJ2-7, with 15 bases aligning to TRBD2. Germline CDR1 is SGHNT and CDR2 is YYREEE (reference sequence). The V gene end was trimmed by 3 bases and the J gene end by 8 bases; junction bases not matched to a gene: 9. This CDR3 is 16 amino acids long. The CDR3 DNA follows: TGTGCCAGCAGCTGGACTAGCGGGAGGGCGAAGGTAAAGCAGTACTTC. It yields the protein CASSWTSGRAKVKQYF.

The chain links TRBV6-1 to TRBJ2-7; D unresolved. The CDR3 extends over 13 amino acids. The V gene's germline CDR1 is MNHNS and CDR2 SASEGT. Trimming stripped 6 bases from V and 3 bases from J, with 12 bases between. CDR3 bases: TGTGCCAGCAGATTTTACAAGGACTACGAGCAGTACTTC. It encodes CASRFYKDYEQYF.

J is TRBJ1-2 and V is TRBV15; 9 bases are shared with TRBD1. V lost 4 bases to trimming and J lost 5 bases; unmatched junction nucleotides: 2. The CDR3 covers 13 residues. From germline, CDR1 is LNHNV and CDR2 YYDKDF (reference sequence). For the CDR3, the DNA is TGTGCCACCAGCACCGGACAGGGGTATGGCTACACCTTC. It translates to CATSTGQGYGYTF.

This chain uses TRBV5-1 with TRBJ1-1; possibly TRBD1 for D (6 bases). Trimming removed 4 bases at V and 1 base at J, with 14 bases between. Germline loops: CDR1 SGHRS, CDR2 YFSETQ. This CDR3 is 15 amino acids long. CDR3 DNA: TGCGCCAGCAGCCAGCGGGAAGGGGGGAACACTGAAGCTTTCTTT. The encoded protein is CASSQREGGNTEAFF.

The chain combines TRBV5-1 with TRBJ2-5; 10 bases align to TRBD1. CDR1 and CDR2 from the germline V gene are SGHRS and YFSETQ. V shed 4 bases and J 1 base; nucleotides not matched to a gene: 4. This CDR3 has 15 amino acids. The DNA of the CDR3 is TGCGCCAGCAGCGCCCGGACAGGGGGCCAAGAGACCCAGTACTTC. Its protein product is CASSARTGGQETQYF.

The chain links TRBV6-6 to TRBJ1-5; no clear D. The V end was cut by 6 bases, the J end by 7 bases, with 1 base between. The V gene's germline CDR1 is MNHNY and CDR2 SVGAGI (reference sequence). CDR3 length equals 9 residues. CDR3 nucleotides: TGTGCCAGCAGCCAGCCCCAGCATTTT. Translation: CASSQPQHF.

The sample holds a few counts of this clone. V gene TRBV7-3 combines with J gene TRBJ2-3; TRBD2 matches 9 bases. The CDR3 has 16 amino acids. Trimming took 0 bases from V and 4 from J; bases not matched to a gene: 5. The germline V gene has CDR1 SGHTA and CDR2 FQGTGA. CDR3 nucleotides: TGTGCCAGCAGCTTAACAGGCGGGAGGGTACCAGATACGCAGTATTTT. Translating gives CASSLTGGRVPDTQYF. Full variable domain (remainder filled in from reference TRBV7-3 and TRBJ2-3): GAGVSQTPSNKVTEKGKYVELRCDPISGHTALYWYRQSLGQGPEFLIYFQGTGAADDSGLPNDRFFAVRPEGSVSTLKIQRTERGDSAVYLCASSLTGGRVPDTQYFGPGTRLTVL.